This TCR beta chain was recovered during a study of blood T cells in healthy people across ages (dated by TCRdb to the mid-2010s). Background for the entire study: In model experiments, roughly one uniquely barcoded TCR beta cDNA molecule per two T cells was captured by template switching. Using deep sequencing normalized with unique cDNA molecular identifiers, the study measured how TCR beta repertoire diversity changes with age. The donors were divided into four age groups: young (average around 17 years), middle-aged (roughly 40), aged (about 62) and long-lived (nearly 85). The study analyzed two additional independent replicas of 1 million unique cDNA reads from the same blood draw for two donors, one aged 18 to 30 and one aged 80 or older. Broad study findings and their caveats: Since profiling was done on bulk unsorted PBMCs, naive and antigen-experienced compartments could not be conclusively compared. Compared with the aged group, the long-lived group had more naive CD4+ T cells, fewer expanded clones and increased TCR diversity, a pattern suggesting age selection. Because the CMV infection status of the donors was unknown, age-related changes in expanded clonotypes may potentially have been confounded. Observed TCR beta diversity per million T cells fell roughly linearly with age, and a significant reduction was already apparent by age roughly 40. A strong correlation was found between observed TCR beta diversity and the percentage of naive T cells measured by flow cytometry. Total diversity estimates from one million sequenced T cells were considered lower bounds and underestimates.

Library preparation employed 5' RACE. This sample was sequenced with an Illumina HiSeq 2500. A second PCR of roughly 7 to 11 cycles was performed with a sample-barcoded 5' primer and a J-beta primer mix. Each TCR beta cDNA molecule received a unique molecular identifier from a template-switch 5' adaptor carrying 12 random nucleotides. Each sample yielded at least 2.5 million CDR3-containing paired-end reads. First-strand cDNA synthesis was performed from all RNA using the Mint cDNA synthesis kit, with priming by a TRBC-specific oligonucleotide. All cDNA was treated with uracil-DNA glycosylase and then went through a first 18-cycle PCR with the universal primers M1SS and BC2_uni_R. The authors' pipeline ran thus. For normalization, 1 million high-quality reads were randomly selected from each sample, with every read carrying a distinct molecular identifier. Reads sharing molecular identifiers were discarded rather than binned into consensus sequences. MiTCR, run with a Q25 quality threshold and the strictest error-elimination algorithm, handled CDR3 identification, clonotype clustering and error correction. A nonparametric unseen species model with Euler transformation was used to estimate lower-bound total TCR beta diversity. The raw public reads went through TCRdb reprocessing: fastp at Q25, MiXCR clone calling, in-frame beta chains kept. A single entry per CDR3 protein holds the most common genes and DNA from its merged rows. The V and J calls come from TCRdb's annotation, not from the publication. This sample comprises over 500,000 distinct CDR3 sequences, about 26% of them detected only once. 3% to 4% of the sample is in the top ten clones.

The donors were under 40 Caucasian individuals from Russia, aged roughly 6 to 100 years, who were systemically healthy. Around 9.7 milliliters of peripheral blood were collected from each donor into EDTA-treated Vacutainer tubes. Ficoll-Paque density-gradient centrifugation was used to isolate PBMCs, with at least 6 million per sample. Trizol reagent was used to extract total RNA from PBMCs, with at least 5.5 micrograms per sample. For every donor, an aliquot of PBMCs went through flow cytometry to measure the percentages of naive CD45RAhigh/CD27high T cells. V was cut back by 6 bases and J by 10 bases, leaving a gap of 6 bases between them. The CDR3 sequence holds 10 residues, the cysteine and phenylalanine included. The entry retains the CDR3 DNA only, 30 bases that are in frame from base 1. A few counts support this clonotype. Its antigen remains unidentified. Base qualities were left out, and no much larger clone turns up one base away.

In addition, the sample was reused for a study of T cells of mothers and their children. Taken from the second paper: Nine systemically healthy Caucasian individuals, comprising three mothers and their six children, were included as donors. cDNA synthesis used all of the extracted RNA, with roughly 1.5 ug of RNA in each 15 ul reaction. In the second PCR, the M1S primer added sample barcodes and 2-4 random nucleotides. Over 9.5 million TCR beta CDR3 reads came from each mother, compared with some 3 million reads from each child. Thymic selection shapes the output of TCR recombination in a similar way in related and unrelated pairs, and inherited differences have a minor effect. Normalized repertoire overlap was always found to be slightly, but never significantly, higher in related mother-child pairs than in unrelated mother-child pairs. With a sensitivity of 90 to 100 clones per million clonotypes, no persistent microchimeric T cell clones were detected. Deep NGS was used in the study to compare the TCR beta repertoires of mothers and children and to look for features that separate related mother-child pairs from unrelated individuals. The mean age was about 38 +/- 4 years for the mothers and approximately 11 +/- 4 years for the children. After adapters were ligated using NEBNext reagents, the libraries underwent 100+100 nt paired-end sequencing on an Illumina HiSeq 2000. To prevent cross-contamination, the mother and child libraries were prepared one month apart and sequenced in separate runs. Between about 500,000 and 2,300,000 distinct TCR beta clonotypes were identified per donor. Naive TCR beta clonotypes were estimated from low-frequency clonotypes matched to each donor's FACS-determined naive share, without sorting.

Source material: blood. Recombination connected TRBV12-3 or TRBV12-4 to TRBJ2-2; confidence is insufficient to name the D gene. The receptor was derived from a boy younger than 10 in good health. The CDR3: CASSNQELFF. The DNA reads TGTGCCAGCAGCAATCAGGAGCTGTTTTTT.